This passage covers 28 T cell receptor beta chains from one sample sequenced in a study of T cell repertoires in cytomegalovirus infection. TCRdb reprocessed the reads with MiXCR, giving one entry per CDR3 protein. This sample has some 400,000 distinct CDR3 sequences; 18% occur once, and the top ten carry approximately 10%. The specimen sequenced was PBMCs. Receptors originate from a human donor in good health (CMV status not recorded). Some clones in this sample may be carry-over from other donors' samples.

The chain joins TRBV7-9 to TRBJ2-7; maybe TRBD2 (6 bases). V gave up 2 bases and J gave up 3 bases, with 11 bases separating them. The CDR3 runs to 14 residues. Germline lookup yields CDR1 SEHNR and CDR2 FQNEAQ (reference sequence). The CDR3 DNA follows: TGTGCCAGCAGCTTACAGCCGGGGGACTACGAGCAGTACTTC. Protein product: CASSLQPGDYEQYF.

This clonotype was seen a handful of times. V is TRBV12-3 or TRBV12-4 and J is TRBJ2-3; D not certain. The CDR3 consists of 14 residues. V lost 7 bases, J lost 2 bases, and 13 bases lay in between. This chain's CDR3 is CASTQAASTDTQYF. In DNA form, the CDR3 reads TGTGCCAGCACCCAGGCGGCTTCCACAGATACGCAGTATTTT.

This clonotype has ten or more counts. The genes are TRBV12-3 or TRBV12-4 and TRBJ2-1; 14 positions agree with TRBD2. The CDR3 totals 15 residues. V lost 6 bases and J lost 10; bases outside the gene matches: 8. The CDR3 protein is CASRPGLAGGLEQFF. In DNA form, the CDR3 reads TGTGCCAGCAGGCCAGGACTAGCGGGAGGTCTCGAGCAGTTCTTC.

This sequence joins TRBV7-9 and TRBJ1-4; D call uncertain. The CDR3 spans 16 residues. The germline V gene encodes CDR1 SEHNR and CDR2 FQNEAQ (reference sequence). V lost 3 bases, J lost 4 bases, and 15 bases lay in between. CDR3 nucleotide sequence: TGTGCCAGCAGCTTCGTGGTAACCCCAGATAATGAAAAACTGTTTTTT. Translating gives CASSFVVTPDNEKLFF.

A note on this clonotype: A read error may account for a junction end that differs from germline. The V and J genes are TRBV5-5 and TRBJ2-7, with D unclear. CDR3 length: 13 residues. Germline lookup yields CDR1 SGHKS and CDR2 YYEKEE (reference sequence). CDR3 in DNA: TGTGCCGGCAGCTTGGCGGCCCCCTACGAGCAGTACTTC. This translates into CAGSLAAPYEQYF.

This clonotype was recorded many times. As DNA, the CDR3 is TGTGCCAGCAGCCCCGGGACAGGGGTCACTGAAGCTTTCTTT. The encoded protein is CASSPGTGVTEAFF. J is TRBJ1-1 and V is TRBV7-6; TRBD1 aligns across 10 bases. The length of the CDR3 is 14 residues. V lost 5 bases to trimming and J lost 4 bases; unmatched junction nucleotides: 4. Germline loops: CDR1 SGHVS, CDR2 FNYEAQ.

This clonotype was detected ten times or more. This chain joins TRBV7-6 and TRBJ2-7; D unclear. Germline assignment: CDR1 SGHVS and CDR2 FNYEAQ. The CDR3 is 12 amino acids. Trimming took off 4 bases at V and 0 bases at J, with 4 bases between the two ends. CDR3 region: CASSSNSYEQYF. The CDR3 bases are TGTGCCAGCAGCTCTAACTCCTACGAGCAGTACTTC.

As to this clonotype: The junction departs from germline at one end; a sequencing error may be responsible. The V gene is TRBV2, the J gene TRBJ2-1; D is unclear. Per the germline V gene, CDR1 is SNHLY and CDR2 is FYNNEI. The CDR3 has 12 amino acids. The CDR3 nucleotides are TGTGCCAGAAAAACGGCTTACAATGAGCAGTGCTTC. It codes for CARKTAYNEQCF.

This clonotype was counted ten times or more. The V call is TRBV7-2, the J call TRBJ2-7, with D unclear. The germline CDR1 and CDR2 sequences are SGHTA and FQGNSA. Trimming removed 3 bases from V and 3 bases from J, with 15 bases in between. The CDR3 extends over 15 amino acids. CDR3 amino acids: CASSFREAPGYEQYF. The CDR3 region has the DNA TGTGCCAGCAGCTTCAGAGAAGCCCCAGGCTACGAGCAGTACTTC.

The V and J genes are TRBV5-4 and TRBJ1-6, with 7 positions matching TRBD1. Germline V gene sequence: CDR1 SGHNT, CDR2 YYREEE (reference sequence). J gave up 0 bases and V 0 bases, and 3 bases lay outside the gene matches. The CDR3 contains 17 residues. The CDR3 loop is CASSLGTGSSYNSPLHF. CDR3 coding DNA: TGTGCCAGCAGCTTGGGGACAGGCAGCTCCTATAATTCACCCCTCCACTTT.

DNA for the CDR3: TGTGCCAGCAGCCGCTTTCAAGGAGGCGTTGTAGATACGCAGTATTTT. Protein sequence: CASSRFQGGVVDTQYF. This chain connects TRBV14 to TRBJ2-3, with D possibly being TRBD2 (5 bases). CDR1 and CDR2 from the germline V gene are SGHDN and FVKESK. This CDR3 has 16 amino acids. The V end lost 4 bases, the J end lost 5 bases, and 19 bases lay between the germline ends.

This clonotype was seen more than once but under ten times. V gene TRBV29-1 combines with J gene TRBJ2-1; maybe TRBD2 (6 bases). Trimming removed 7 bases from V and 4 bases from J, with 8 bases in between. CDR1 is SQVTM, CDR2 ANQGSEA, per germline. This CDR3 has 11 residues. For the CDR3, the DNA is TGCAGCGCGGGAGAGTACAATGAGCAGTTCTTC. Encoded protein: CSAGEYNEQFF.

The V call is TRBV7-4, the J call TRBJ2-7, with 8 nucleotides matching TRBD1. This CDR3 spans 15 amino acids. Germline-derived CDR1 and CDR2 are SGHVT and SQSDAQ. After removal of 5 bases from V and 0 bases from J, the junction contained 6 bases not matched to a gene. The CDR3 coding sequence is TGTGCCAGCAGCCCCCGGACAGGGAACTCCTACGAGCAGTACTTC. Protein: CASSPRTGNSYEQYF.

This clonotype was seen ten or more times. In nucleotides, the CDR3 is TGTGCCAGCAGCCGTAGCGGGGGTAACAATGAGCAGTTCTTC. Amino acids: CASSRSGGNNEQFF. The chain joins TRBV7-2 to TRBJ2-1; 9 bases map to TRBD2. Looked up from germline, CDR1 is SGHTA and CDR2 is FQGNSA. With V trimmed by 5 bases and J by 5 bases, 4 bases remained unmatched. There are 14 residues in the CDR3.

This clonotype was counted ten times or more. J is TRBJ2-5 and V is TRBV6-2 or TRBV6-3; D perhaps matches TRBD2 (6 bases). Germline CDR1 is MNHEY and CDR2 is SVGEGT. This CDR3 is built from 14 residues. The ends were cut back, 5 bases at V and 4 bases at J, with 14 bases in the middle. The CDR3 sequence is CASSPRGGGETQYF. CDR3 sequence (DNA): TGTGCCAGCAGTCCGAGGGGAGGAGGAGAGACCCAGTACTTC.

The gene calls are TRBV20-1 and TRBJ1-5; D possibly corresponds to TRBD1 (5 bases). The germline CDR1 and CDR2 sequences are DFQATT and SNEGSKA (reference sequence). The CDR3 spans 10 residues. Trimming pared 5 bases from V and 11 bases from J, leaving 10 bases between. For the CDR3, the DNA is TGCAGTGCTGGGGGAGGGGCCCAGCATTTT. Protein product: CSAGGGAQHF.

This clonotype was counted a few times. The rearrangement uses TRBV10-3 and TRBJ2-1; 16 nucleotides align to TRBD2. Trimming cost V 4 bases and J 4 bases; bases outside gene matches: 10. The germline V gene encodes CDR1 ENHRY and CDR2 SYGVKD. The length of the CDR3 is 19 residues. CDR3 residues: CAISGISGTSGGAYNEQFF. The DNA for the CDR3 is TGTGCCATCAGTGGGATATCCGGGACTAGCGGGGGGGCGTACAATGAGCAGTTCTTC.

The rearrangement uses TRBV10-3 and TRBJ2-7; the D is unclear. Germline V lookup: CDR1 ENHRY, CDR2 SYGVKD. The V end was cut by 4 bases, the J end by 3 bases, with 4 bases between. This CDR3 has 11 amino acids. CDR3 sequence (DNA): TGTGCCATCAGTGCTAACTACGAGCAGTACTTC. Translated: CAISANYEQYF.

This CDR3 reads CASSIVGGSTEAFF. CDR3 DNA: TGTGCCAGTAGTATAGTTGGTGGGAGCACTGAAGCTTTCTTT. This chain connects TRBV19 to TRBJ1-1, with D uncertain. V dropped 1 base and J dropped 4 bases, with 10 bases sitting between them. The germline CDR1 and CDR2 sequences are LNHDA and SQIVND (reference sequence). The length of the CDR3 is 14 residues.

This sequence joins TRBV27 and TRBJ2-3; the D is unclear. The germline V and J ends were trimmed by 5 bases and 0 bases, with 18 bases remaining between them. The CDR3 extends over 17 amino acids. CDR1 is MNHEY and CDR2 is SMNVEV in the germline V gene (reference sequence). Here the CDR3 DNA reads TGTGCCAGCAGTCACCCTGGAGCGTTAGCTAGCACAGATACGCAGTATTTT. Protein sequence: CASSHPGALASTDTQYF.

This clonotype has just a few counts. The V call is TRBV19, the J call TRBJ2-7; 7 positions agree with TRBD2. The CDR3 contains 16 residues. With 6 bases clipped from V and 3 bases from J, the junction kept 14 bases outside the gene matches. Looked up from germline, CDR1 is LNHDA and CDR2 is SQIVND (reference sequence). The CDR3 reads CASSQRFAGDLYEQYF. CDR3 in DNA: TGTGCCAGTAGCCAGCGTTTTGCGGGAGATCTCTACGAGCAGTACTTC. The entire variable domain, with the rest obtained from reference TRBV19 and TRBJ2-7, is as follows: DGGITQSPKYLFRKEGQNVTLSCEQNLNHDAMYWYRQDPGQGLRLIYYSQIVNDFQKGDIAEGYSVSREKKESFPLTVTSAQKNPTAFYLCASSQRFAGDLYEQYFGPGTRLTVT.

This clonotype has ten or more counts. The chain joins TRBV7-2 to TRBJ2-1; 8 bases are a match to TRBD2. The CDR3 runs to 14 residues. The junction had 14 bases not matched to a gene; V was cut back by 4 bases and J by 15 bases. Germline CDR1 SGHTA, CDR2 FQGNSA. The CDR3 nucleotides read TGTGCCAGCAGCTCCGGGACTAGGGGTCCCCGGCGGTTCTTC. This gives the protein CASSSGTRGPRRFF.

V gene TRBV7-9 combines with J gene TRBJ1-1; D may be TRBD1 (5 bases). Trimming removed 2 bases from V and 11 bases from J, with 12 bases in between. The CDR3 spans 12 residues. Germline V gene sequence: CDR1 SEHNR, CDR2 FQNEAQ (reference sequence). The CDR3 loop is CASSLIQGVAFF. CDR3 nucleotides: TGTGCCAGCAGCTTAATCCAGGGCGTGGCTTTCTTT.

This clonotype was seen a handful of times. The genes are TRBV28 and TRBJ1-2; D possibly corresponds to TRBD1 (5 bases). The V gene lost 6 bases and the J gene lost 8 bases, with 16 bases spanning the gap. The CDR3 runs 13 residues. Germline V gene lookup returns CDR1 MDHEN and CDR2 SYDVKM. The CDR3 nucleotides read TGTGCCAGCAGCCGATGGGGGGAAAGGGGCTACACCTTC. This encodes CASSRWGERGYTF.

The CDR3 region is CSARDLGTSDEQFF. The CDR3 nucleotides read TGCAGTGCTAGAGATCTTGGGACTAGCGATGAGCAGTTCTTC. The chain has TRBV20-1 and TRBJ2-1, with TRBD2 matching 10 bases. Germline V gene lookup returns CDR1 DFQATT and CDR2 SNEGSKA (reference sequence). The CDR3 runs 14 residues. Losses at the gene ends were 0 bases for V and 8 bases for J; bases not matched to a gene: 4.

This chain joins TRBV12-3 or TRBV12-4 and TRBJ1-2; 8 nucleotides align to TRBD1. This CDR3 comprises 16 residues. The J segment lost 0 bases and the V segment lost 5 bases, leaving 8 bases of the junction unmatched. CDR3 nucleotides: TGTGCCAGCAGTGGACAGGGCGTAGTTACTAACTATGGCTACACCTTC. This sequence encodes CASSGQGVVTNYGYTF.

This clonotype was observed a few times. DNA of the CDR3: TGCAGCTTTGCTGGTTCTAGCGGGGGAGATACGCAGTATTTT. Translation gives CSFAGSSGGDTQYF. This chain links TRBV29-1 with TRBJ2-3; 10 bases align to TRBD2. With 8 bases clipped from V and 5 bases from J, the junction kept 10 bases outside the gene matches. This CDR3 comprises 14 residues. In germline, CDR1 is SQVTM, CDR2 ANQGSEA.

The chain's CDR3 is CASTVGVRQFF. Written as DNA, the CDR3 is TGTGCCAGCACAGTGGGGGTTCGGCAGTTCTTC. This chain joins TRBV7-2 and TRBJ2-1; D may be TRBD1 or TRBD2 (5 bases each). The CDR3 has 11 residues. V was shortened by 7 bases and J by 12 bases, with 13 bases between the two germline ends. The germline V gene encodes CDR1 SGHTA and CDR2 FQGNSA.